This passage covers 5 T cell receptor beta chains from one sample sequenced in a study of cytomegalovirus exposure and HLA in healthy donors. With 60 Vbeta and 13 Jbeta primers, the PCR was carried out. Measured with immunoSEQ multiplex PCR; TCRdb has only the in-frame clones, and not every one. The top ten hold 1.5% to 2% of the sample, which has 100,000 to 150,000 clones, roughly 77% seen once. The sample taken for sequencing was PBMCs. These receptors all come from a man aged 40-50 years in good health and CMV-seronegative.

Only a few counts were recorded for this clone. V and J are TRBV5-4 and TRBJ2-2; TRBD1 matches 9 bases. CDR1 is SGHNT and CDR2 is YYREEE in the germline V gene (reference sequence). V lost 4 bases and J lost 6; bases outside the gene matches: 10. The CDR3 loop spans 16 amino acids. CDR3 nucleotide sequence: TGTGCCAGCAGCAGGGGGGGACAGGGAATTGCCGGGGAGCTGTTTTTT. It codes for CASSRGGQGIAGELFF.

This chain connects TRBV27 to TRBJ2-5; D possibly corresponds to TRBD2 (6 bases). The V gene's germline CDR1 is MNHEY and CDR2 SMNVEV (reference sequence). Trimming pared 0 bases from V and 5 bases from J, leaving 13 bases between. The CDR3 has 15 residues. CDR3 in DNA: TGTGCCAGCAGTTTATCCCGACGGGGGACGGAGACCCAGTACTTC. It yields the protein CASSLSRRGTETQYF.

The chain is built from TRBV27 and TRBJ2-3, with 8 positions matching TRBD2. Germline V gives CDR1 MNHEY, CDR2 SMNVEV (reference sequence). J was trimmed by 5 bases and V by 3 bases; bases with no gene match: 19. The CDR3 has 19 residues. CDR3 sequence: CASSLMGHTGTRQRDTQYF. The CDR3 DNA reads as TGTGCCAGCAGTTTGATGGGACACACCGGGACTAGGCAAAGAGATACGCAGTATTTT.

The J gene is TRBJ1-1, the V gene TRBV15; unclear D gene. Germline loops: CDR1 LNHNV, CDR2 YYDKDF (reference sequence). Trimming took off 0 bases at V and 4 bases at J, with 9 bases between the two ends. The CDR3 totals 14 residues. The CDR3 sequence: CATSRDQLATEAFF. CDR3 in DNA: TGTGCCACCAGCAGAGATCAGTTAGCCACTGAAGCTTTCTTT.

This chain joins TRBV6-6 and TRBJ1-2, with 11 positions matching TRBD1. CDR3 size: 14 residues. V shed 6 bases, J shed 5 bases, and the junction held 5 bases outside the gene matches. Per the germline V gene, CDR1 is MNHNY and CDR2 is SVGAGI (reference sequence). The CDR3 is CASRRDRGLYGYTF. The CDR3 coding sequence is TGTGCCAGCAGGAGGGACAGGGGGTTATATGGCTACACCTTC.